The source of this T cell receptor beta chain is a study of shared clonotypes between healthy human individuals. Repertoires were generated with immunoSEQ multiplex PCR, while TCRdb's copy carries only in-frame clones and drops some. This table has approximately 620,000 clones, almost 97% appearing once. The CDR3 spans 13 residues. CDR1 is SGHVS and CDR2 is FQNEAQ in the germline V gene. V gave up 6 bases and J gave up 2 bases, with 10 bases separating them. Sequenced input: naive CD4+ T cells sorted from blood. Subset meaning: CD45RA+ positively selected. The receptor's source is a woman in her twenties or thirties in good health. The chain is built from TRBV7-8 and TRBJ2-5; D is tentatively TRBD1 or TRBD2 (5 bases each). CDR3 residues: CASRRGVQETQYF. In nucleotides, the CDR3 is TGTGCCAGCAGGCGAGGGGTACAAGAGACCCAGTACTTC.